This section outlines one T cell receptor beta chain sequence together with its context. Its recognized antigen is unknown. No qualities accompany the bases; no much larger clone lies one base away. At one collaborating source in Seattle, patients were enrolled during active infection and were followed longitudinally through the course of disease. Collaborating institutions collected whole blood in K2EDTA tubes following their own protocols. Collaborator samples were shipped for TCRbeta analysis as frozen whole blood, isolated PBMCs, or DNA extracted from either sample type. This sample is part of a study of blood T cell repertoires in COVID-19 (dated by TCRdb to the early 2020s). Notes on the research overall: Samples covering the acute and convalescent phases of COVID-19 were provided by collaborators in the United States, Italy and Spain. The prospective study material was composed of cDNA or gDNA derived from T cells, B-cell-depleted T cells, or PBMCs. Deeply sampled blood TCRbeta repertoires from subjects exposed to, actively infected with, or recovered from COVID-19 were included in the dataset. The repertoires were made available in a free public database intended to serve as a resource for research on the immune response to SARS-CoV-2. Samples came from the ongoing ImmuneRACE study (first 160 participants) plus 1,254 subjects from 6 global collaborators. The sample metadata nearly always contained a de-identified subject ID, COVID-19 status, age in years and sex. Where available, HLA class I and class II types were obtained from metadata supplied by the sample provider rather than from assay-based typing.

The immunoSEQ Assay, a bias-controlled multiplex PCR, was used to amplify TCRbeta CDR3 regions from genomic DNA. The original methods were these. Nucleated cell counts per sample were estimated from amplification of reference gene primers within the assay. To quantify the absolute abundance of each unique TCRbeta CDR3 rearrangement, sequence reads were collapsed and filtered. For each sample, productive Simpson clonality was calculated as the square root of Simpson's diversity index over productive rearrangements. TCRdb's version of the immuneACCESS table is confined to in-frame rearrangements and falls short of the full clone set. An unresolved V gene accounts for under half of the shortfall where checked; the remainder is of unknown origin. D and trimming were read from the DNA, whereas the V and J calls and clone size are those reported in that table. The sample table lists 120,000 to 150,000 clones, 84% of them with a count of one. About 8.1% of the sample goes to the ten largest clones.

Taken from the germline V gene (reference sequence), the CDR1 and CDR2 loops are SGHNT and YYREEE. Trimming accounts for 0 bases at V and 5 bases at J, while the number of junction bases matched to no gene is 3. There are 15 amino acids in the CDR3, from cysteine to phenylalanine inclusive. Just the 45-base CDR3 DNA is kept, in frame starting at base 1. Results the study describes overall, beyond this receptor: How much clinical and demographic metadata was included differed by source and by participant, and the metadata was provided uncurated.

The sequence joins TRBV5-4 to TRBJ2-1, and 9 junction bases match TRBD2. The clonotype was recovered from a man between 25 and 39 years old with COVID-19, enrolled during active disease. The sequenced sample was peripheral blood. The DNA sequence is TGTGCCAGCAGCTTGGTAGCGGGAGTTGACAATGAGCAGTTCTTC. Translated, this gives CASSLVAGVDNEQFF.